This T cell receptor beta chain is drawn from a study of blood T cell repertoires in COVID-19. Study as a whole: PBMCs, B-cell-depleted T cells, or T cells were the source of the cDNA or gDNA that made up the material.

The protocol was immunoSEQ multiplex PCR, while the TCRdb copy is restricted to in-frame clones and leaves out a portion. Among around 280,000 clones listed, 88% were seen once. Looked up from germline, CDR1 is SNHLY and CDR2 is FYNNEI. Trimming cost V 1 base and J 3 bases, with 12 bases left between them. The CDR3 consists of 15 residues. This TCR derives from a woman in her thirties with COVID-19, enrolled during active disease. Sequencing was performed on peripheral blood. The chain joins TRBV2 to TRBJ1-1, with D maybe TRBD1 (5 bases). The CDR3 region is CASSEEVRGYTEAFF. As DNA, the CDR3 is TGTGCCAGCAGTGAAGAGGTTCGGGGGTACACTGAAGCTTTCTTT.